The clone carrying this T cell receptor beta chain was detected a few times. Its target is not known. The sample originates from a study of immune evolution from preneoplasia to lung adenocarcinoma. Overall study: HLA loss of heterozygosity: about 7% AIS, about 15% MIA, about 31% ADC, none AAH. Study-wide results and limits: Later-stage lesions appeared to have more T cells, more diversity, less clonality.

The V gene's germline CDR1 is LGHNT and CDR2 FRNRAP. V was pared by 5 bases and J by 0 bases, with 9 bases of the junction left unmatched. The CDR3 length is 16 residues. The table came from immunoSEQ multiplex PCR; TCRdb's copy has only in-frame clones and leaves some out. The sample yields roughly 4,100 clones, about 80% seen once. This clonotype was sampled from a person in their sixties or seventies with lung adenocarcinoma. The chain recombines TRBV12-5 with TRBJ1-1, with TRBD1 identical over 7 bases. The sequencing sample was made of FFPE minimally invasive lung adenocarcinoma tissue. CDR3 DNA: TGTGCTAGTGGTCCCGGACAGGCTCCTTTGAACACTGAAGCTTTCTTT. Its protein product is CASGPGQAPLNTEAFF.